A single sample gave rise to the 6 T cell receptor beta chains below, sequenced in a study of PD-L1 blockade in urothelial cancer (dated by TCRdb to 2017 to 2019). Library prep was done by the immunoSEQ multiplex PCR assay. TCRdb took this table from immuneACCESS and kept in-frame rearrangements with V and J called. Such tables lack part of the clones; where checked against another copy, unresolved V genes explain under half of the gap, and the rest is unexplained. The sample yields about 56,000 clones; over 75% were counted once. About 15% of the sample lies in the top ten. The time point tag for this specimen amounts to: pretreatment peripheral blood. The sequenced sample was PBMCs, obtained around atezolizumab (anti-PD-L1) treatment. Receptor source: a man in his sixties or seventies with urothelial cancer.

This clone was observed once. The V gene is TRBV7-2, the J gene TRBJ1-2; 7 bases line up with TRBD1. Per germline, CDR1 SGHTA and CDR2 FQGNSA. V shed 5 bases and J 5 bases; nucleotides not matched to a gene: 11. CDR3 length equals 15 residues. The CDR3 loop reads CASSPQGTYAYGYTF. Written as DNA, the CDR3 is TGTGCCAGCAGCCCACAGGGGACCTATGCGTATGGCTACACCTTC.

The genes are TRBV10-3 and TRBJ2-7; no clear D gene. This CDR3 region has 12 residues. V was pared by 3 bases and J by 1 base, with 4 bases between. Germline V gene data show CDR1 as ENHRY and CDR2 as SYGVKD. As DNA, the CDR3 is TGTGCCATCAGTGATCAGTCCTACGAGCAGTACTTC. Protein: CAISDQSYEQYF.

The J gene is TRBJ2-7, the V gene TRBV11-1, with D possibly TRBD1 on 6 matching bases. CDR3 size: 17 residues. V shed 5 bases and J shed 0 bases, with 20 bases lying between them. Germline CDR1 reads SGHAT; CDR2 reads FQDESV (reference sequence). CDR3 DNA sequence: TGTGCCAGCAGCCAACGCCCTAGACAGGATCTCTCCTACGAGCAGTACTTC. This translates into CASSQRPRQDLSYEQYF.

The rearrangement joins TRBV6-1 to TRBJ2-5; 9 nucleotides match TRBD1. With V trimmed by 4 bases and J by 4 bases, 7 bases remained unmatched. The CDR3 runs 15 residues. Germline CDR1 and CDR2: MNHNS and SASEGT. DNA for the CDR3: TGTGCCAGCAGTGGCCGTGGGACAGGGCGAGAGACCCAGTACTTC. Residues: CASSGRGTGRETQYF.

The chain links TRBV27 to TRBJ1-5, with 7 positions matching TRBD1. The CDR3 extends over 18 amino acids. Germline CDR1 reads MNHEY; CDR2 reads SMNVEV (reference sequence). The ends lost 5 bases at V and 3 bases at J; junction bases unmatched: 16. CDR3 amino acids: CASSGGKGAQSLNQPQHF. The CDR3 nucleotides read TGTGCCAGCAGTGGGGGTAAGGGGGCACAGAGCCTCAATCAGCCCCAGCATTTT.

The gene calls are TRBV5-4 and TRBJ2-1, with TRBD1 matching over 7 bases. The CDR3 is 15 residues long. Germline CDR1 reads SGHNT; CDR2 reads YYREEE (reference sequence). Unmatched junction bases numbered 2, after V lost 0 bases and J lost 2 bases. CDR3 loop: CASSLGGTAYNEQFF. The DNA of the CDR3 is TGTGCCAGCAGCTTGGGAGGGACAGCCTACAATGAGCAGTTCTTC.